The clone carrying this T cell receptor (beta chain) was seen just once. Original data processing: The authors estimated nucleated cell counts from reference gene primer amplification. Assay: immunoSEQ multiplex PCR; the TCRdb copy retains only in-frame clones and omits some. Clone size and V and J calls were adopted from that table, with D and trimming inferred from the DNA. The data show 150,000 to 200,000 clones, just over 85% seen once. Ages ranged from about 18 to 89 years, with residence in under 25 US areas. Cohort 3 recovery required two negative PCRs, clearance, or symptom resolution. These data are taken from a study of blood T cell repertoires in COVID-19. Study-level information: Sites in the United States, Italy and Spain provided acute and convalescent COVID-19 samples.

The CDR3 is 16 amino acids. The J segment lost 4 bases and the V segment lost 2 bases, leaving 8 bases of the junction unmatched. CDR1 and CDR2 from the germline V gene are MGHRA and YSYEKL. The receptor comes from a woman aged 18-35 years who had recovered from COVID-19. The rearrangement joins TRBV4-1 to TRBJ1-5; 7 bases are a match to TRBD1. The sequencing sample was made of PBMCs or T cells enriched from blood (not recorded which). The CDR3 sequence: CASSQRQGQRNQPQHF. CDR3 DNA sequence: TGCGCCAGCAGCCAACGACAGGGACAGCGAAATCAGCCCCAGCATTTT.